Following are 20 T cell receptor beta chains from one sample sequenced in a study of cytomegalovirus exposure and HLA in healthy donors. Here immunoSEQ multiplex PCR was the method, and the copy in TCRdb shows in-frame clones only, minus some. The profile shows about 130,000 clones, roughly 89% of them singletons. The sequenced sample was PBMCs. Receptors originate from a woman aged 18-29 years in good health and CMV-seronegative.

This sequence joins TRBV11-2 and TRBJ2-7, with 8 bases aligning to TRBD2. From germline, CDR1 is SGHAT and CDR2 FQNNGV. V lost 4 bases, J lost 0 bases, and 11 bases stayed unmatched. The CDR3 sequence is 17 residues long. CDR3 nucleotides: TGTGCCAGCAGCTCCCTTGCGGGGGGACGTAGCTCCTACGAGCAGTACTTC. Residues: CASSSLAGGRSSYEQYF.

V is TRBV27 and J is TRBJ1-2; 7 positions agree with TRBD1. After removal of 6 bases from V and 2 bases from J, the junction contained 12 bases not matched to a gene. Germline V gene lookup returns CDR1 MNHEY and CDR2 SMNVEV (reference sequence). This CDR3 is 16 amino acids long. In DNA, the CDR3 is TGTGCCAGCAGACTGACGGGACAGACCAACAACTATGGCTACACCTTC. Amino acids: CASRLTGQTNNYGYTF.

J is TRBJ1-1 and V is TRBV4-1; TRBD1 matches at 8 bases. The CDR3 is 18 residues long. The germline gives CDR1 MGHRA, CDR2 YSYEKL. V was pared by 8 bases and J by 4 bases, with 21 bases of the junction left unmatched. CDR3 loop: CASRPEPGQGVVPTEAFF. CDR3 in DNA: TGCGCCAGCCGACCCGAGCCTGGACAGGGAGTAGTTCCCACTGAAGCTTTCTTT.

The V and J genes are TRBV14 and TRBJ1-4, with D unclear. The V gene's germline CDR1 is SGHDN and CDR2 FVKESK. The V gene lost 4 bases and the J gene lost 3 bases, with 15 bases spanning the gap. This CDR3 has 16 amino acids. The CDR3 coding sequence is TGTGCCAGCAGCCTCACAACAGCTTTTTCTAATGAAAAACTGTTTTTT. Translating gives CASSLTTAFSNEKLFF.

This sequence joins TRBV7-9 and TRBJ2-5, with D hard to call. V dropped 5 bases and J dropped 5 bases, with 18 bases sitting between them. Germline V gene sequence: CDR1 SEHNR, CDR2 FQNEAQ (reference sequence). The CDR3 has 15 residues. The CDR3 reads CASSPPVRSGETQYF. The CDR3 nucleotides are TGTGCCAGCAGCCCACCGGTCCGTTCCGGGGAGACCCAGTACTTC.

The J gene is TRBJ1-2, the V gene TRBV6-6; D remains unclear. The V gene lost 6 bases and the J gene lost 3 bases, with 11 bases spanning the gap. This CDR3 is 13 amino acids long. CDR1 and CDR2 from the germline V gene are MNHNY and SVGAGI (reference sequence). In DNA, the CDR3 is TGTGCCAGCAGCCCCGGGAGTCACTATGGCTACACCTTC. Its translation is CASSPGSHYGYTF.

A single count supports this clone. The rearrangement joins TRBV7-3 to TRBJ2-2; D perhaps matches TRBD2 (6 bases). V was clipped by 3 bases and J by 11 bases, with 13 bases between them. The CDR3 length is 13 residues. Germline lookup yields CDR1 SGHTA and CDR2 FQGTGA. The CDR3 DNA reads TGTGCCAGCAGCTTCCGGGACTCAAAAGAGCTGTTTTTT. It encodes CASSFRDSKELFF.

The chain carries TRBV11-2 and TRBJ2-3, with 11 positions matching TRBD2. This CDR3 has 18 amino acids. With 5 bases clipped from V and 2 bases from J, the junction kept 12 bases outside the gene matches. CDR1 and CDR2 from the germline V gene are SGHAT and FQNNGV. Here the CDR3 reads CASSPPRGLAGYTDTQYF. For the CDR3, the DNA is TGTGCCAGCAGCCCCCCAAGAGGACTAGCGGGCTACACAGATACGCAGTATTTT.

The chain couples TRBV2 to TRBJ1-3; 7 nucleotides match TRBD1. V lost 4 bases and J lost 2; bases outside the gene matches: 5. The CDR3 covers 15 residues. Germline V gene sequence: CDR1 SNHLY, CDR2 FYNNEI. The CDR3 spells CASSVARGTGNTIYF. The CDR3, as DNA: TGTGCCAGCAGTGTAGCCAGGGGGACTGGAAACACCATATATTTT.

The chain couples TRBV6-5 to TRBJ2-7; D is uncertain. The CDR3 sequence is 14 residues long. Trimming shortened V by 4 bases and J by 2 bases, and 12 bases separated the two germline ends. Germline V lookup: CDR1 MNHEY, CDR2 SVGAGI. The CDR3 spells CASSWALQAYEQYF. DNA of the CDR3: TGTGCCAGCAGTTGGGCCCTGCAGGCCTACGAGCAGTACTTC.

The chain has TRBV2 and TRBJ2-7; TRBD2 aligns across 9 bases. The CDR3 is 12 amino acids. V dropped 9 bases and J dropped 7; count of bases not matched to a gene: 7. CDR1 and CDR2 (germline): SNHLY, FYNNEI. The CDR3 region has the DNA TGTGCCAGTGGAAGCGGGGGGTATGAGCAGTACTTC. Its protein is CASGSGGYEQYF.

DNA of the CDR3: TGTGCCAGCAGTTTTTTGAGTACTAATAGCAATCAGCCCCAGCATTTT. It is translated as CASSFLSTNSNQPQHF. J is TRBJ1-5 and V is TRBV27, with D unclear. Per the germline V gene, CDR1 is MNHEY and CDR2 is SMNVEV (reference sequence). The V gene lost 3 bases and the J gene lost 0 bases, with 12 bases spanning the gap. This CDR3 contains 16 residues.

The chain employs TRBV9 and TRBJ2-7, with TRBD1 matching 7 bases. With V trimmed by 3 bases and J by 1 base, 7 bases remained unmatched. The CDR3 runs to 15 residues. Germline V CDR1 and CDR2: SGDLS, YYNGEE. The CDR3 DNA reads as TGTGCCAGCAGCGCAGACGGGACAGCATCCTACGAGCAGTACTTC. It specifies CASSADGTASYEQYF.

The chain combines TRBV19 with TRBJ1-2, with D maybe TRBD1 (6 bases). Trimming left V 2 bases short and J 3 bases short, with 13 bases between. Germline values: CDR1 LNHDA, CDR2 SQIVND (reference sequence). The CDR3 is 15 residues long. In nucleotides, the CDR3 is TGTGCCAGTAGTATAACAGGGAATCCTCACTATGGCTACACCTTC. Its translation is CASSITGNPHYGYTF.

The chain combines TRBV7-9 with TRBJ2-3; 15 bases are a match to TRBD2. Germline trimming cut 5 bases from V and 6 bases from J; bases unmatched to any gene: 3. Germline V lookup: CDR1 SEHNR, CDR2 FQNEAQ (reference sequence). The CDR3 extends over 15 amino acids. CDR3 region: CASSLGLAGGDTQYF. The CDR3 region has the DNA TGTGCCAGCAGCCTCGGACTAGCGGGGGGGGATACGCAGTATTTT.

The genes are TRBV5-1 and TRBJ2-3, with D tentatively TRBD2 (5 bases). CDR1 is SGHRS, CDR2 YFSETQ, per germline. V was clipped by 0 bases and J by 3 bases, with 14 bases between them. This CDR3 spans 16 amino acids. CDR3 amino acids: CASSLGTRTGTDTQYF. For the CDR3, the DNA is TGCGCCAGCAGCTTGGGAACTAGGACCGGGACAGATACGCAGTATTTT.

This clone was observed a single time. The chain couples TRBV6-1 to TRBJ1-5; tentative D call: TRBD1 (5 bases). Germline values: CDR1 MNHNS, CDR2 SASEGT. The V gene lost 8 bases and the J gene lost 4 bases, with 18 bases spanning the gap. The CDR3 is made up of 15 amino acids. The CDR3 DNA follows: TGTGCCAGCCTGCCTGAGCAGGGTTTTAATCAGCCCCAGCATTTT. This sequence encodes CASLPEQGFNQPQHF.

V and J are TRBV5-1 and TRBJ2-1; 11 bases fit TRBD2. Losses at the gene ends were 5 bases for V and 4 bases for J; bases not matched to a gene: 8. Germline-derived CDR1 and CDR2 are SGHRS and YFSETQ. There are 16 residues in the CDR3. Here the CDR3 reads CASSQRLAGRYNEQFF. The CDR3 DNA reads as TGCGCCAGCAGTCAAAGACTAGCGGGGCGTTACAATGAGCAGTTCTTC.

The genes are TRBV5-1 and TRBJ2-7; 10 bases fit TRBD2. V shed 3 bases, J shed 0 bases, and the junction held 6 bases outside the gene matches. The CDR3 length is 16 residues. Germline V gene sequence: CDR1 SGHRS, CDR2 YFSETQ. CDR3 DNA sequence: TGCGCCAGCAGCTGGACTAGCGGACTGAGCTCCTACGAGCAGTACTTC. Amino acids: CASSWTSGLSSYEQYF.

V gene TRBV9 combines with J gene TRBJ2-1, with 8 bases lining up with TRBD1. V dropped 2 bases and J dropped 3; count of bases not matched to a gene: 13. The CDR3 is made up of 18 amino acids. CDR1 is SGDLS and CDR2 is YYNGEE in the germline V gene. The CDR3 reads CASSVGQARFASYNEQFF. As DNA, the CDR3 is TGTGCCAGCAGCGTGGGACAGGCACGGTTCGCGAGCTACAATGAGCAGTTCTTC.